The sequence of this T cell receptor beta chain was determined in a study of blood T cell repertoires in COVID-19. The table came from immunoSEQ multiplex PCR; TCRdb's copy has only in-frame clones and leaves some out. Of about 180,000 clones listed, approximately 85% are singletons. There are 14 residues in the CDR3. The V gene's germline CDR1 is MNHNY and CDR2 SVGAGI (reference sequence). Trimming removed 3 bases at V and 2 bases at J, with 7 bases between. This chain uses TRBV6-6 with TRBJ2-2; D uncertain. The TCR originated in a man in his 60s with acute or convalescent COVID-19. The sample comprised peripheral blood. The CDR3 spells CASSYQTNTGELFF. The CDR3 DNA reads TGTGCCAGCAGTTATCAGACTAACACCGGGGAGCTGTTTTTT.